The clone carrying this T cell receptor beta chain came up a few times. The antigen remains unidentified. This sample is drawn from a study of a mutant IDH1 vaccine in newly diagnosed glioma. Clones were read by immunoSEQ multiplex PCR, and TCRdb kept only the in-frame ones, dropping some. Among under 45,000 clones, roughly four fifths were seen once, and the ten largest hold 12%. Time point noted: week 5, during vaccination. In the vaccine, a single dose held 300 ug of the mutant IDH1 20-mer peptide, along with topical imiquimod. This specimen consisted of PBMCs, obtained from a glioma patient whose treatment included an IDH1 peptide vaccine. This TCR was recovered from a man aged 45-65 years with glioma.

CDR3 sequence: CASRLTPWDSPLHF. The CDR3 DNA follows: TGTGCCAGCAGGCTGACCCCTTGGGATTCACCCCTCCACTTT. The V gene is TRBV2, the J gene TRBJ1-6, with D unclear. V lost 6 bases, J lost 8 bases, and 14 bases lay in between. Per germline, CDR1 SNHLY and CDR2 FYNNEI. The CDR3 contains 14 residues.